The following is a TCR beta chain sequence with its context. In germline, CDR1 is LNHDA, CDR2 SQIVND (reference sequence). V was cut by 3 bases and J by 4 bases, with 8 bases left in between. The CDR3 loop spans 13 amino acids. This record belongs to a study of ipilimumab plus nivolumab after autologous stem cell transplantation. Study background: DLBCL patients had primary refractory or relapsed disease.

Measured with immunoSEQ multiplex PCR; TCRdb has only the in-frame clones, and not every one. The sample consists of 16,000 or so clones, roughly 71% of them appearing once. Patients got ipilimumab 1 mg/kg beginning 14 to 28 days post-transplant. This clonotype was obtained from a male donor with diffuse large B-cell lymphoma. The sample consisted of PBMCs, taken in a trial of ipilimumab plus nivolumab as post-transplant consolidation. This chain connects TRBV19 to TRBJ2-3; D uncertain. CDR3 region: CASSIGLADTQYF. CDR3 nucleotides: TGTGCCAGTAGTATCGGGCTGGCAGATACGCAGTATTTT.